The 2 T cell receptor beta chains below all came from one sample that was sequenced in a study of T cell repertoires in cytomegalovirus infection. MiXCR, applied by TCRdb to the reads, yields one record per CDR3 protein. The sample has more than 650,000 distinct CDR3 sequences; approximately 34% are singletons. The sequencing input was PBMCs. The receptors originated from a human donor in good health (CMV status not recorded). Some clones in this sample may be carry-over from other donors' samples.

This clonotype showed up just a few times. The chain recombines TRBV6-2 or TRBV6-3 with TRBJ2-7, with 8 positions matching TRBD2. The CDR3 extends over 17 amino acids. V lost 2 bases and J lost 2; bases outside the gene matches: 11. Per the germline V gene, CDR1 is MNHEY and CDR2 is SVGEGT. CDR3 sequence: CASSYPVGRGAAYEQYF. The CDR3 DNA reads TGTGCCAGCAGTTACCCGGTCGGGCGGGGGGCCGCCTACGAGCAGTACTTC.

The chain couples TRBV11-2 to TRBJ2-1; TRBD1 matches at 7 bases. The germline gives CDR1 SGHAT, CDR2 FQNNGV. After removal of 5 bases from V and 7 bases from J, the junction contained 11 bases not matched to a gene. This CDR3 is 15 amino acids long. This CDR3 reads CASSGSGTVSNEQFF. As DNA, the CDR3 is TGTGCCAGCAGCGGCTCCGGGACAGTATCGAATGAGCAGTTCTTC.